These 26 T cell receptor beta chains were all obtained from the same sample, sequenced in a study of CD8 T cells in Susac syndrome. With random hexamers, roughly 0.45 to 1 ug RNA was reverse transcribed. TCRdb ran MiXCR on the immunoSEQ multiplex PCR reads and lists one entry per CDR3 protein. The table includes about 120,000 distinct CDR3 sequences, roughly 95% detected once. Sequencing input: CD4+ T cells from PBMCs. Receptor source: a human donor with Susac syndrome.

The rearrangement links TRBV19 to TRBJ2-1; 8 bases are a match to TRBD2. Germline assignment: CDR1 LNHDA and CDR2 SQIVND (reference sequence). J was trimmed by 6 bases and V by 9 bases; bases with no gene match: 13. The CDR3 covers 15 residues. The CDR3 bases are TGTGCCAGGGGATGGACTAGCTGGCTCTGCAATGAGCAGTTCTTC. Translating gives CARGWTSWLCNEQFF.

This chain uses TRBV5-1 with TRBJ2-2, with TRBD2 matching over 7 bases. Germline-derived CDR1 and CDR2 are SGHRS and YFSETQ. The CDR3 runs to 15 residues. Trimming cost V 4 bases and J 4 bases; bases outside gene matches: 7. CDR3 sequence: CASSVTSGGTGELFF. The CDR3 DNA follows: TGCGCCAGCAGCGTGACATCGGGGGGCACCGGGGAGCTGTTTTTT. The whole variable domain, filled in from reference TRBV5-1 and TRBJ2-2, reads KAGVTQTPRYLIKTRGQQVTLSCSPISGHRSVSWYQQTPGQGLQFLFEYFSETQRNKGNFPGRFSGRQFSNSRSEMNVSTLELGDSALYLCASSVTSGGTGELFFGEGSRLTVL.

The rearrangement joins TRBV18 to TRBJ2-7; D possibly corresponds to TRBD2 (6 bases). The CDR3 contains 15 residues. Trimming shortened V by 0 bases and J by 4 bases, and 13 bases separated the two germline ends. The V gene's germline CDR1 is KGHSH and CDR2 LQKENI. The CDR3 reads CASSPPPMGGYEQYF. For the CDR3, the DNA is TGTGCCAGCTCACCACCCCCGATGGGGGGATACGAGCAGTACTTC.

The chain combines TRBV28 with TRBJ1-1; no firm D call. The length of the CDR3 is 14 residues. CDR1 MDHEN and CDR2 SYDVKM come from the germline V gene. V lost 5 bases, J lost 4 bases, and 14 bases lay in between. The CDR3 here is CASSLPGFSTEAFF. The CDR3 DNA follows: TGTGCCAGCAGTCTACCCGGGTTTAGCACTGAAGCTTTCTTT.

The chain couples TRBV4-2 to TRBJ2-1; TRBD2 might be the D (7 bases). The germline V gene has CDR1 LGHNA and CDR2 YNFKEQ. The CDR3 has 14 amino acids. V lost 4 bases, J lost 8 bases, and 15 bases lay in between. This CDR3 reads CASSRSTGGDEQFF. The CDR3 DNA is TGTGCCAGCAGCCGATCCACGGGGGGCGATGAGCAGTTCTTC.

CDR3 sequence reads: CATTDGRNTDTQYF. Written as DNA, the CDR3 is TGTGCCACGACCGACGGGAGGAACACAGATACGCAGTATTTT. The chain carries TRBV15 and TRBJ2-3; TRBD2 aligns across 7 bases. The CDR3 runs 14 residues. Germline-derived CDR1 and CDR2 are LNHNV and YYDKDF (reference sequence). J lost 2 bases, V lost 9 bases, and 8 bases had no gene match.

The rearrangement links TRBV30 to TRBJ1-5, with TRBD1 matching over 8 bases. CDR1 and CDR2 from the germline V gene are GTSNPN and SVGIG (reference sequence). V lost 2 bases and J lost 7; bases outside the gene matches: 7. This CDR3 has 14 residues. DNA for the CDR3: TGTGCCTGGAGTACTACAGGGGGAGGCCAGCCCCAGCATTTT. Translated: CAWSTTGGGQPQHF. The full variable domain, its missing parts supplied by reference TRBV30 and TRBJ1-5, is SQTIHQWPATLVQPVGSPLSLECTVEGTSNPNLYWYRQAAGRGLQLLFYSVGIGQISSEVPQNLSASRPQDRQFILSSKKLLLSDSGFYLCAWSTTGGGQPQHFGDGTRLSIL.

This chain links TRBV29-1 with TRBJ2-2; 7 bases map to TRBD2. Per germline, CDR1 SQVTM and CDR2 ANQGSEA. The CDR3 runs 13 residues. CDR3 coding DNA: TGCAGTGGTAGCCGGGGACTAAACGCGGAGCTGTTTTTT. Protein sequence: CSGSRGLNAELFF.

The chain links TRBV12-3 or TRBV12-4 to TRBJ1-1, with a possible D match to TRBD1 (5 bases). The V end was cut by 6 bases, the J end by 6 bases, with 11 bases between. This CDR3 contains 12 residues. The CDR3 loop reads CASSAGISEAFF. The CDR3 nucleotides read TGTGCCAGCAGCGCAGGGATCTCTGAAGCTTTCTTT.

V is TRBV5-1 and J is TRBJ1-1, with TRBD1 identical over 9 bases. CDR3 length: 14 residues. CDR1 is SGHRS and CDR2 is YFSETQ in the germline V gene. The V gene end was trimmed by 4 bases and the J gene end by 5 bases; junction bases not matched to a gene: 6. CDR3 amino acids: CASSLTGGGTEAFF. CDR3 DNA sequence: TGCGCCAGCAGCCTTACAGGGGGCGGGACTGAAGCTTTCTTT.

This chain joins TRBV7-9 and TRBJ1-5; D uncertain. In germline, CDR1 is SEHNR, CDR2 FQNEAQ (reference sequence). The CDR3 has 15 residues. Trimming removed 4 bases from V and 4 bases from J, with 14 bases in between. The CDR3 here is CASSSGLQNNQPQHF. CDR3 nucleotides: TGTGCCAGCAGCTCGGGTCTACAGAATAATCAGCCCCAGCATTTT. Looking up the rest from reference TRBV7-9 and TRBJ1-5 gives the full variable domain: DTGVSQNPRHKITKRGQNVTFRCDPISEHNRLYWYRQTLGQGPEFLTYFQNEAQLEKSRLLSDRFSAERPKGSFSTLEIQRTEQGDSAMYLCASSSGLQNNQPQHFGDGTRLSIL.

J is TRBJ2-1 and V is TRBV5-1; D is unclear. Per the germline V gene, CDR1 is SGHRS and CDR2 is YFSETQ. Trimming removed 5 bases from V and 1 base from J, with 19 bases in between. The CDR3 extends over 17 amino acids. This chain's CDR3 is CASSSPINDESYNEQFF. CDR3 coding DNA: TGCGCCAGCAGTTCCCCCATAAATGACGAATCCTACAATGAGCAGTTCTTC.

This chain joins TRBV2 and TRBJ2-2; 7 bases match TRBD2. V dropped 4 bases and J dropped 1; count of bases not matched to a gene: 3. This CDR3 comprises 15 residues. Per germline, CDR1 SNHLY and CDR2 FYNNEI. Written as DNA, the CDR3 is TGTGCCAGCAGTGCGGGACTACTGAACACCGGGGAGCTGTTTTTT. Protein product: CASSAGLLNTGELFF. Drawing the rest from reference TRBV2 and TRBJ2-2, the complete variable domain is EPEVTQTPSHQVTQMGQEVILRCVPISNHLYFYWYRQILGQKVEFLVSFYNNEISEKSEIFDDQFSVERPDGSNFTLKIRSTKLEDSAMYFCASSAGLLNTGELFFGEGSRLTVL.

J is TRBJ2-3 and V is TRBV19; the D gene is possibly TRBD2 (5 bases). V lost 7 bases and J 0 bases, leaving 14 bases between the germline ends. This CDR3 has 15 residues. CDR1 and CDR2 from the germline V gene are LNHDA and SQIVND (reference sequence). The CDR3 nucleotides read TGTGCCAGTACCCCCCGAGCGGAGAGCACAGATACGCAGTATTTT. This translates into CASTPRAESTDTQYF.

This sequence joins TRBV7-2 and TRBJ2-1, with 7 bases identical to TRBD2. With 6 bases clipped from V and 7 bases from J, the junction kept 9 bases outside the gene matches. The CDR3 covers 14 residues. Germline loops: CDR1 SGHTA, CDR2 FQGNSA. CDR3 region: CASSPSTGRNEQFF. CDR3 in DNA: TGTGCCAGCAGTCCATCCACCGGGAGGAATGAGCAGTTCTTC. The full variable domain, completed using reference TRBV7-2 and TRBJ2-1, is GAGVSQSPSNKVTEKGKDVELRCDPISGHTALYWYRQSLGQGLEFLIYFQGNSAPDKSGLPSDRFSAERTGGSVSTLTIQRTQQEDSAVYLCASSPSTGRNEQFFGPGTRLTVL.

This clonotype occurred once. The chain has TRBV7-2 and TRBJ2-7; 9 positions agree with TRBD2. The length of the CDR3 is 16 residues. V lost 1 base to trimming and J lost 7 bases; unmatched junction nucleotides: 11. CDR1 is SGHTA, CDR2 FQGNSA, per germline. The CDR3 region has the DNA TGTGCCAGCAGCTTAGAGGTCCTAGCGGGAAGGGGAGAGCAGTACTTC. This codes for CASSLEVLAGRGEQYF. Combining the CDR3 with reference TRBV7-2 and TRBJ2-7 gives the whole variable domain GAGVSQSPSNKVTEKGKDVELRCDPISGHTALYWYRQSLGQGLEFLIYFQGNSAPDKSGLPSDRFSAERTGGSVSTLTIQRTQQEDSAVYLCASSLEVLAGRGEQYFGPGTRLTVT.

The chain recombines TRBV4-1 with TRBJ1-5, with 7 bases that match TRBD1. This CDR3 region has 15 residues. The germline CDR1 and CDR2 sequences are MGHRA and YSYEKL. The V and J ends lost 2 bases and 7 bases, in that order; junction bases with no gene match: 8. CDR3 nucleotides: TGCGCCAGCAGCCAACCCGACAGGGAGGGACAGCCCCAGCATTTT. Its translation: CASSQPDREGQPQHF.

The chain is built from TRBV10-3 and TRBJ2-1; 11 bases align to TRBD1. This CDR3 is built from 15 residues. After removal of 4 bases from V and 6 bases from J, the junction contained 5 bases not matched to a gene. Germline V gene data show CDR1 as ENHRY and CDR2 as SYGVKD. The CDR3 DNA is TGTGCCATCAGTGCTGGACAGGGGGCCGCCAATGAGCAGTTCTTC. Protein: CAISAGQGAANEQFF.

The chain employs TRBV20-1 and TRBJ1-2; tentative D call: TRBD1 (5 bases). CDR1 and CDR2 (germline): DFQATT, SNEGSKA (reference sequence). V shed 3 bases and J shed 3 bases, with 11 bases lying between them. The CDR3 covers 13 residues. In nucleotides, the CDR3 is TGCAGTGCTAGGTCGGGACGCGACTATGGCTACACCTTC. Translation gives CSARSGRDYGYTF.

The chain recombines TRBV29-1 with TRBJ2-1; TRBD1 matches at 12 bases. CDR1 SQVTM and CDR2 ANQGSEA come from the germline V gene. V gave up 3 bases and J gave up 9 bases; unmatched junction bases: 3. This CDR3 comprises 13 residues. In nucleotides, the CDR3 is TGCAGCGTTGAGGGACAGGGGGCAGGTGAGCAGTTCTTC. Translating it yields CSVEGQGAGEQFF.

The gene calls are TRBV7-3 and TRBJ2-7; 7 bases map to TRBD2. J lost 7 bases, V lost 4 bases, and 7 bases had no gene match. Germline CDR1 is SGHTA and CDR2 is FQGTGA. This CDR3 is 13 amino acids long. CDR3 region: CASSSRGGEEQYF. The CDR3 nucleotides are TGTGCCAGCAGCTCCCGGGGAGGGGAAGAGCAGTACTTC.

This clonotype was detected once. The V gene is TRBV7-8, the J gene TRBJ2-7; perhaps TRBD1 as D (6 bases). Germline-derived CDR1 and CDR2 are SGHVS and FQNEAQ. The V end lost 1 base, the J end lost 2 bases, and 9 bases lay between the germline ends. The CDR3 spans 14 residues. The CDR3 sequence: CASSLGTATYEQYF. The CDR3 DNA is TGTGCCAGCAGCTTAGGGACAGCGACCTACGAGCAGTACTTC.

The chain employs TRBV5-1 and TRBJ1-3; D is undetermined. V was trimmed by 0 bases and J by 7 bases, leaving 14 bases between them. The CDR3 sequence is 15 residues long. From germline, CDR1 is SGHRS and CDR2 YFSETQ. DNA for the CDR3: TGCGCCAGCAGCTTGGAGACGTTGGACGGCAACACCATATATTTT. Translating it yields CASSLETLDGNTIYF.

The V call is TRBV20-1, the J call TRBJ1-2, with 8 bases that match TRBD1. The CDR3 is 13 amino acids. Trimming at V came to 3 bases and at J to 2 bases, leaving 2 bases not matched to a gene. From germline, CDR1 is DFQATT and CDR2 SNEGSKA (reference sequence). The CDR3 region is CSARTGENYGYTF. DNA of the CDR3: TGCAGTGCTAGGACAGGGGAAAACTATGGCTACACCTTC.

The table lists this clonotype with a few counts. The chain combines TRBV12-3 or TRBV12-4 with TRBJ2-7; D is perhaps TRBD2 (6 bases). This CDR3 spans 14 amino acids. Between the trimmed V and J ends, which lost 3 bases and 2 bases, there was a span of 11 bases. CDR3 sequence: CASSFGGGTYEQYF. CDR3 bases: TGTGCCAGCAGTTTCGGGGGAGGAACCTACGAGCAGTACTTC.

The rearrangement uses TRBV18 and TRBJ2-3; D tentatively reads TRBD1 or TRBD2 (6 bases each). Trimming removed 2 bases from V and 3 bases from J, with 15 bases in between. From germline, CDR1 is KGHSH and CDR2 LQKENI. The CDR3 extends over 16 amino acids. The chain's CDR3 is CASSPKQGRGTDTQYF. The CDR3 bases are TGTGCCAGCTCACCAAAACAGGGCCGGGGGACAGATACGCAGTATTTT.